The clone carrying this T cell receptor (beta chain) has a handful of counts. In germline, CDR1 is MNHNS, CDR2 SASEGT. The CDR3 runs 15 residues. Trimming cost V 0 bases and J 6 bases, with 12 bases left between them. The data were taken from a study of blood T cell repertoires in COVID-19. The protocol was immunoSEQ multiplex PCR, while the TCRdb copy is restricted to in-frame clones and leaves out a portion. The sample carries around 220,000 clones, about 91% recorded once. The sequencing input was PBMCs or T cells enriched from blood (not recorded which). The TCR sequence derives from a woman in her forties or fifties with acute COVID-19. The genes are TRBV6-1 and TRBJ1-5; D might be TRBD1 (6 bases). The CDR3 DNA is TGTGCCAGCAGTGAAGCGGGGGCAGGAGCTCAGCCCCAGCATTTT. Translation: CASSEAGAGAQPQHF.